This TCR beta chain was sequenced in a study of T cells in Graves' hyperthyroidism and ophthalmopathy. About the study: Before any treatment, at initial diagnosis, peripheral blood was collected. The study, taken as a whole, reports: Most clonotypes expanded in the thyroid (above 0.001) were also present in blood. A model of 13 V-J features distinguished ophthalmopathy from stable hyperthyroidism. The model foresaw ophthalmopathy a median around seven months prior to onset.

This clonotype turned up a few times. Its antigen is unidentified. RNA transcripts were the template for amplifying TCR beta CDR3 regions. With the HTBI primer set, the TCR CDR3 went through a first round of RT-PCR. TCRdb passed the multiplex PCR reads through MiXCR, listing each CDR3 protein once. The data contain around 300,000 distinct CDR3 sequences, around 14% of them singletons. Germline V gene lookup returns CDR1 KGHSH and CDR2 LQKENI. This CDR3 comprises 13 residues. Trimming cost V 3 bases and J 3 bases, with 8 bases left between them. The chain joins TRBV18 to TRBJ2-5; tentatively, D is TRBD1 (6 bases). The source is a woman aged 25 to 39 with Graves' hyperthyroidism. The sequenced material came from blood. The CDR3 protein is CASSPDRKETQYF. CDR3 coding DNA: TGTGCCAGCTCACCGGACAGAAAAGAGACCCAGTACTTC.